This is a list of T cell receptor beta chains from one sample in a study of blood T cell repertoires in COVID-19. Using immunoSEQ multiplex PCR, the repertoire was profiled, and TCRdb retains in-frame clones only, with some absent. Of roughly 53,000 clones detected, about nine tenths appear once; the ten largest clones hold around 28%. Sequencing used peripheral blood. These receptors all stem from a human donor in a cohort sampled during active COVID-19. The CDR3 runs from the conserved cysteine through the conserved F or W. The order of the fields is clone size, J gene, V gene, D gene, CDR3 DNA, CDR3 protein. D genes are given only for firm matches. Expanded clones are given a class, and other clones once, few, many or no size at all.

clone size: -; J gene: TRBJ2-3; V gene: TRBV9; D gene: TRBD2; CDR3 DNA: TGTGCCAGCAGCGAGCGGGAGGGCCGGGGGGATACGCAGTATTTT; CDR3 protein: CASSEREGRGDTQYF
clone size: -; J gene: TRBJ2-7; V gene: TRBV3-1/TRBV3-2; D gene: -; CDR3 DNA: TGTGCCAGCAGCCACGGACAGTCTAGCGAGCAGTACTTC; CDR3 protein: CASSHGQSSEQYF
clone size: -; J gene: TRBJ2-3; V gene: TRBV5-1; D gene: TRBD2; CDR3 DNA: TGCGCCAGCAGCTTGAGCGGGATCACCACAGATACGCAGTATTTT; CDR3 protein: CASSLSGITTDTQYF
clone size: -; J gene: TRBJ2-1; V gene: TRBV28; D gene: TRBD1; CDR3 DNA: TGTGCCAGCAGTTCCCAGGGGGCGGGATACAATGAGCAGTTCTTC; CDR3 protein: CASSSQGAGYNEQFF
clone size: -; J gene: TRBJ1-1; V gene: TRBV2; D gene: TRBD1; CDR3 DNA: TGTGCCAGCAGGGGGACAGGGCGGGTGTCGGGGGCTTTCTTT; CDR3 protein: CASRGTGRVSGAFF
clone size: -; J gene: TRBJ2-7; V gene: TRBV10-3; D gene: -; CDR3 DNA: TGTGCCATCAGCACAGGGCGCGAGCAGTACTTC; CDR3 protein: CAISTGREQYF
clone size: -; J gene: TRBJ2-2; V gene: TRBV5-4; D gene: -; CDR3 DNA: TGTGCCAGCAGTTCTCTATCGGGCACCGGGGAGCTGTTTTTT; CDR3 protein: CASSSLSGTGELFF
clone size: -; J gene: TRBJ2-5; V gene: TRBV5-1; D gene: TRBD1; CDR3 DNA: TGCGCCAGCAGCTTGGCCCCGGGGACAGTTCAAGAGACCCAGTACTTC; CDR3 protein: CASSLAPGTVQETQYF
clone size: once; J gene: TRBJ2-7; V gene: TRBV28; D gene: TRBD2; CDR3 DNA: TGTGCCAGCAGCCCCTCCATAGCGGGAAAAGCCTACGAGCAGTACTTC; CDR3 protein: CASSPSIAGKAYEQYF
clone size: few; J gene: TRBJ1-5; V gene: TRBV19; D gene: -; CDR3 DNA: TGTGCCACCCAAAAGGACTTAGTCAATCAGCCCCAGCATTTT; CDR3 protein: CATQKDLVNQPQHF
clone size: -; J gene: TRBJ1-4; V gene: TRBV7-7; D gene: TRBD1; CDR3 DNA: TGTGCCAGCGGACAGGGGGCGGCAACTAATGAAAAACTGTTTTTT; CDR3 protein: CASGQGAATNEKLFF
clone size: -; J gene: TRBJ2-7; V gene: TRBV7-8; D gene: TRBD1; CDR3 DNA: TGTGCCAGCAGCCCCTGGGGGACAGGGTTCTACGAGCAGTACTTC; CDR3 protein: CASSPWGTGFYEQYF
clone size: -; J gene: TRBJ1-1; V gene: TRBV7-9; D gene: -; CDR3 DNA: TGTGCCAGCAGCTTAGTAGCGGCAGGGATGAACACTGAAGCTTTCTTT; CDR3 protein: CASSLVAAGMNTEAFF
clone size: -; J gene: TRBJ1-5; V gene: TRBV24-1; D gene: -; CDR3 DNA: TGTGCCACCAGTGAGGATGGCAGGGATCAGCCCCAGCATTTT; CDR3 protein: CATSEDGRDQPQHF
clone size: once; J gene: TRBJ2-3; V gene: TRBV5-1; D gene: TRBD2; CDR3 DNA: TGCGCCAGCAGCTTGGGCGGGGGTCCAGATACGCAGTATTTT; CDR3 protein: CASSLGGGPDTQYF
clone size: -; J gene: TRBJ2-3; V gene: TRBV5-1; D gene: -; CDR3 DNA: TGCGCCAGCCTCCGGGACTCTGGGAGCACAGATACGCAGTATTTT; CDR3 protein: CASLRDSGSTDTQYF
clone size: -; J gene: TRBJ1-2; V gene: TRBV30; D gene: -; CDR3 DNA: TGTGCCTGGAGTGTAAGGCAGGGAGGCCTCTATGGCTACACCTTC; CDR3 protein: CAWSVRQGGLYGYTF
clone size: few; J gene: TRBJ1-2; V gene: TRBV30; D gene: -; CDR3 DNA: TGTGCCTGGAGTGCCCAATCCCAGGGACAAGGCTACACCTTC; CDR3 protein: CAWSAQSQGQGYTF
clone size: -; J gene: TRBJ1-6; V gene: TRBV4-1; D gene: -; CDR3 DNA: TGCGCCAGCAGCCAAGATCAGGGCACCTTTAATTCACCCCTCCACTTT; CDR3 protein: CASSQDQGTFNSPLHF
clone size: few; J gene: TRBJ2-7; V gene: TRBV12-5; D gene: TRBD1; CDR3 DNA: TGTGCTAGTGGTGAGGGACAGCTCCCCTACGAGCAGTACTTC; CDR3 protein: CASGEGQLPYEQYF
clone size: -; J gene: TRBJ1-2; V gene: TRBV12-3/TRBV12-4; D gene: -; CDR3 DNA: TGTGCCAGCAGTTTTCTAGGGGATGGCTACACCTTC; CDR3 protein: CASSFLGDGYTF
clone size: -; J gene: TRBJ1-2; V gene: TRBV4-1; D gene: TRBD1; CDR3 DNA: TGCGCCAGCAGCCAAGATGGGGGACAGGGGGCGCAGGGCTATGGCTACACCTTC; CDR3 protein: CASSQDGGQGAQGYGYTF
clone size: -; J gene: TRBJ2-2; V gene: TRBV4-1; D gene: -; CDR3 DNA: TGCGCCAGCAGCCAGAGGGGAGGACTCAACACCGGGGAGCTGTTTTTT; CDR3 protein: CASSQRGGLNTGELFF
clone size: -; J gene: TRBJ2-1; V gene: TRBV10-3; D gene: TRBD2; CDR3 DNA: TGTGCCGCACAGTCACCTAGCGGGGGAGCCACATCGACGCAGTTCTTC; CDR3 protein: CAAQSPSGGATSTQFF
clone size: -; J gene: TRBJ1-4; V gene: TRBV24-1; D gene: TRBD1; CDR3 DNA: TGTGCCACCAGTGATGCCGGGACAGGGGATGAAAAACTGTTTTTT; CDR3 protein: CATSDAGTGDEKLFF
clone size: -; J gene: TRBJ2-3; V gene: TRBV3-1/TRBV3-2; D gene: TRBD2; CDR3 DNA: TGTGCCACTAGCGGGAGGGGGACAGATACGCAGTATTTT; CDR3 protein: CATSGRGTDTQYF
clone size: once; J gene: TRBJ1-5; V gene: TRBV5-1; D gene: TRBD1; CDR3 DNA: TGCGCCAGCAGCTTGACAGGGGCAAATAGCAATCAGCCCCAGCATTTT; CDR3 protein: CASSLTGANSNQPQHF
clone size: -; J gene: TRBJ1-2; V gene: TRBV6-6; D gene: TRBD1; CDR3 DNA: TGTGCCAGCAGCCCCACTGGACAGGGAAAAAGCTATGGCTACACCTTC; CDR3 protein: CASSPTGQGKSYGYTF
clone size: -; J gene: TRBJ2-3; V gene: TRBV6-5; D gene: TRBD2; CDR3 DNA: TGTGCCAGCAGCACCCGGGGGGTCACAGATACGCAGTATTTT; CDR3 protein: CASSTRGVTDTQYF
clone size: -; J gene: TRBJ1-2; V gene: TRBV24-1; D gene: -; CDR3 DNA: TGTGCCACCAGTGAGGACTCAAGAGGGGGTTTTTATGGCTACACCTTC; CDR3 protein: CATSEDSRGGFYGYTF
clone size: -; J gene: TRBJ2-1; V gene: TRBV7-8; D gene: TRBD1; CDR3 DNA: TGTGCCAGCAGCCCCCCCTTACGGACAGGGGTTCATCATGAGCAGTTCTTC; CDR3 protein: CASSPPLRTGVHHEQFF
clone size: -; J gene: TRBJ2-5; V gene: TRBV7-9; D gene: TRBD2; CDR3 DNA: TGTGCCAGCAGCCAGGGACTAGCGGGGGAGACCCAGTACTTC; CDR3 protein: CASSQGLAGETQYF
clone size: -; J gene: TRBJ1-5; V gene: TRBV5-1; D gene: TRBD1; CDR3 DNA: TGCGCCAGCAGCCCGGAAGGTGGGACAGGGGGGGACAATCAGCCCCAGCATTTT; CDR3 protein: CASSPEGGTGGDNQPQHF
clone size: -; J gene: TRBJ2-7; V gene: TRBV11-2; D gene: -; CDR3 DNA: TGTGCCAGCAGCTCCAGGGGCTACGAGCAGTACTTC; CDR3 protein: CASSSRGYEQYF
clone size: -; J gene: TRBJ1-4; V gene: TRBV7-6; D gene: TRBD1; CDR3 DNA: TGTGCCAGCAGCTTTTTGGGACAGAGGGAGGAAAAACTGTTTTTT; CDR3 protein: CASSFLGQREEKLFF
clone size: once; J gene: TRBJ2-7; V gene: TRBV3-1/TRBV3-2; D gene: TRBD2; CDR3 DNA: TGTGCCAGCAGCCAAGACAGCGGGAGGGGAAACGAGCAGTACTTC; CDR3 protein: CASSQDSGRGNEQYF
clone size: few; J gene: TRBJ1-1; V gene: TRBV3-1/TRBV3-2; D gene: TRBD1; CDR3 DNA: TGTGCCAGCAGCCTTCGACAGGGTAGTAGGAAGAACACTGAAGCTTTCTTT; CDR3 protein: CASSLRQGSRKNTEAFF
clone size: -; J gene: TRBJ1-2; V gene: TRBV9; D gene: TRBD1; CDR3 DNA: TGTGCCAGCAGCGTCCAAGCCCATAACAGGGGTGGTGGCTACACCTTC; CDR3 protein: CASSVQAHNRGGGYTF
clone size: few; J gene: TRBJ2-7; V gene: TRBV2; D gene: TRBD2; CDR3 DNA: TGTGCCAGCAGTCTAGCGGGCTTCACCTACGAGCAGTACTTC; CDR3 protein: CASSLAGFTYEQYF
clone size: -; J gene: TRBJ2-7; V gene: TRBV5-5; D gene: -; CDR3 DNA: TGTGCCAGCAGAACAGACAGCTACGAGCAGTACTTC; CDR3 protein: CASRTDSYEQYF
clone size: -; J gene: TRBJ1-3; V gene: TRBV6-6; D gene: TRBD1; CDR3 DNA: TGTGCCAGCTCTCCCGGGACAGGGTATGGAAACACCATATATTTT; CDR3 protein: CASSPGTGYGNTIYF
clone size: -; J gene: TRBJ2-7; V gene: TRBV19; D gene: TRBD1; CDR3 DNA: TGTGCCAGTAGTATTGTCGGGACAGGGAACTACGAGCAGTACTTC; CDR3 protein: CASSIVGTGNYEQYF
clone size: -; J gene: TRBJ2-7; V gene: TRBV2; D gene: -; CDR3 DNA: TGTGCCAGCGCCGGGAGCTACGAGCAGTACTTC; CDR3 protein: CASAGSYEQYF
clone size: -; J gene: TRBJ2-1; V gene: TRBV18; D gene: TRBD2; CDR3 DNA: TGTGCCAGCTCACCGAGCGGGGGGGCGAGTGAGCAGTTCTTC; CDR3 protein: CASSPSGGASEQFF
clone size: -; J gene: TRBJ2-2; V gene: TRBV7-6; D gene: TRBD2; CDR3 DNA: TGTGCCAGCAGCCGGACTAGCGGGGATGCCGGGGAGCTGTTTTTT; CDR3 protein: CASSRTSGDAGELFF
clone size: -; J gene: TRBJ2-5; V gene: TRBV5-1; D gene: -; CDR3 DNA: TGCGCCAGCAGAAGGGGAAGACAAGAGACCCAGTACTTC; CDR3 protein: CASRRGRQETQYF